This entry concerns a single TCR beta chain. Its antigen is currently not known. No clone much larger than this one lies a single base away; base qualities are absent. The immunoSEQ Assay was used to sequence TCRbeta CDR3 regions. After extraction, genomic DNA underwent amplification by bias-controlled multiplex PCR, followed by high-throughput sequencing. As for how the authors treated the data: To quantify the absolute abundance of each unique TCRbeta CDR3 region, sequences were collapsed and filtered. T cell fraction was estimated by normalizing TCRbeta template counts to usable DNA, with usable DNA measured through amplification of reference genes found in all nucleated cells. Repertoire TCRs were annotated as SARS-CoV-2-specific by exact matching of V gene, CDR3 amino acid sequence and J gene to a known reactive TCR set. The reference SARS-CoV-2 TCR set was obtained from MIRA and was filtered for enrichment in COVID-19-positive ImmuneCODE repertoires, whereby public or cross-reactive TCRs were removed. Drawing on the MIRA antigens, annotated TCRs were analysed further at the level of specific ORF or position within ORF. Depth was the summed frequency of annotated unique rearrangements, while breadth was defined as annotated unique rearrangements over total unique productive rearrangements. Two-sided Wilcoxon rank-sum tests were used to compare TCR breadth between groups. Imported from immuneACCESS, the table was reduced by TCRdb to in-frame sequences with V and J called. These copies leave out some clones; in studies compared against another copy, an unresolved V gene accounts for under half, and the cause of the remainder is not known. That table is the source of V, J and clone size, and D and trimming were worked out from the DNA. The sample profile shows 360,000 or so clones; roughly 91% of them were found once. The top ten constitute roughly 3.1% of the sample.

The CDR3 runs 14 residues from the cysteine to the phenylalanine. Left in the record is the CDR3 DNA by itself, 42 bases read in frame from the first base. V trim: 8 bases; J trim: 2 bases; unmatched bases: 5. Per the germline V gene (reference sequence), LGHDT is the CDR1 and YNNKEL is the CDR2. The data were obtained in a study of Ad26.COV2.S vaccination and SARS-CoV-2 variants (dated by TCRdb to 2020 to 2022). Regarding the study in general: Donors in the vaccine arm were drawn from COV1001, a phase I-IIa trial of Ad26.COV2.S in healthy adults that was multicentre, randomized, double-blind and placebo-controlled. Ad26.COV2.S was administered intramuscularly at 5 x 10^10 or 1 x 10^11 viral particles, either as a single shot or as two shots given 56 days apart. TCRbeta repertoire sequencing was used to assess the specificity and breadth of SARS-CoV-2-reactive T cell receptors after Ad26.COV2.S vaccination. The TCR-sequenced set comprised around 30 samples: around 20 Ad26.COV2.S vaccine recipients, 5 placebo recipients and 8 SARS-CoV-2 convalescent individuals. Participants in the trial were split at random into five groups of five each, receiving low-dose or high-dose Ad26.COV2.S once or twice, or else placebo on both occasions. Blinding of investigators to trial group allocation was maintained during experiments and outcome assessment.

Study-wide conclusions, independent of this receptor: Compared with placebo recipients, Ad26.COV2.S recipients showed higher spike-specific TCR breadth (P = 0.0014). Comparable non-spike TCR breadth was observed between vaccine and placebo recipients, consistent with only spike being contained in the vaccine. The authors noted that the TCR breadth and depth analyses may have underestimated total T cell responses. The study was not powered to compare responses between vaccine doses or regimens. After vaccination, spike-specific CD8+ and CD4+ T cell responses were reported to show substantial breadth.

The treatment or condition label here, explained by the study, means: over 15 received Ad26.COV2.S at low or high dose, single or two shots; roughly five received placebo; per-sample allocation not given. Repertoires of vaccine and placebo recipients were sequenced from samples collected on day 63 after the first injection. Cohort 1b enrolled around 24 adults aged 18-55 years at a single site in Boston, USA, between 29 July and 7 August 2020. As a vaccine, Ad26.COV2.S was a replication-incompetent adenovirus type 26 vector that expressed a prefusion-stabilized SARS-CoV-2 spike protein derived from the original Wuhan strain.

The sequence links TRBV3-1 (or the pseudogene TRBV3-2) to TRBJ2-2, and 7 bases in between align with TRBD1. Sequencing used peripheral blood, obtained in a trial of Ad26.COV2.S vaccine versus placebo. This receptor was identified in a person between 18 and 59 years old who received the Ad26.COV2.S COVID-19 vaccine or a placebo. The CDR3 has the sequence CASGYRGNTGELFF. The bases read TGTGCCAGCGGGTACAGGGGTAACACCGGGGAGCTGTTTTTT.